This T cell receptor beta chain was identified during a study of control samples from healthy donors and cancer patients (dated by TCRdb to 2018 to 2021). The receptor library was made with the immunoSEQ multiplex PCR assay. In its TCRdb copy, this immuneACCESS table keeps in-frame sequences only and misses some clones. Where compared with another copy, unresolved V genes explain less than half of these, and the others have no known cause. The table for this sample lists roughly 200,000 clones; about 93% of them were counted only once. The ten most abundant clones make up about 1.4% of the sample. Worth noting for this clone: Its antigen is currently not known. Base qualities are not recorded, but no much larger clone differs from it by a single base.

Its CDR3 holds 15 amino acids, cysteine through phenylalanine. The read is trimmed to its CDR3 DNA, 45 bases read in frame from base 1. V is cut back by 4 bases and J by 2 bases, with 2 bases in the junction unmatched. From a lookup of the germline V gene, CDR1 and CDR2 are MNHEY and SVGAGI. Rearrangement joined TRBV6-5 to TRBJ1-3; 10 junctional bases match TRBD1. The receptor comes from a man aged 50 or older in good health. Sequencing was done on a sample of blood. The DNA reads TGTGCCAGCAGTTTTGACAGGGGGCCTGGAAACACCATATATTTT. This yields the protein CASSFDRGPGNTIYF.